This TCR beta chain was profiled in a study of blood T cell repertoires in COVID-19. About the study: The United States, Italy and Spain provided the acute and convalescent COVID-19 samples. From T cells, B-cell-depleted T cells, or PBMCs came the material, which was cDNA or gDNA.

Source study methods: It was from reference gene primer amplification that nucleated cell counts were estimated. The method was immunoSEQ multiplex PCR; TCRdb's version includes in-frame clones alone and lacks a portion of them. V, J and clone size reflect that table, while D and trimming were determined from the DNA. Altogether about 160,000 clones are present, 77% being singletons, with the ten largest covering approximately 2.8%. CDR1 is WSHSY and CDR2 is SAAADI in the germline V gene. The CDR3 spans 15 residues. Germline trimming cut 5 bases from V and 1 base from J; bases unmatched to any gene: 5.

V usage is TRBV10-2 and J usage is TRBJ2-3; 8 bases are shared with TRBD2. Specimen: peripheral blood. The clonotype originates from a man between 70 and 80 years old with acute or convalescent COVID-19. CDR3 in amino acids: CASSRKAGGTDTQYF. As DNA, the CDR3 is TGCGCCAGCAGTAGAAAAGCGGGGGGCACAGATACGCAGTATTTT.